These 30 T cell receptor beta chains were all obtained from the same sample, sequenced in a study of beta chain features in type 1 diabetes. Their recognized antigens are unknown. Expressed TCRB transcripts were sequenced because the entire RNA isolate underwent reverse transcription. The repertoire was sequenced with immunoSEQ multiplex PCR; TCRdb's copy has only in-frame clones and lacks some. Here the sample spans around 650,000 clones, approximately 13% being singletons. Findings and caveats of the study: All four CD4+ subsets of Type 1 diabetes patients contained TCRB CDR3s that were moderately but significantly shorter.

The sample taken for sequencing was naive CD4+ T cells from blood. The receptors here all came from a young man with type 1 diabetes.

As for this clone: Other nucleotide sequences from this sample produce the same CDR3. The CDR3 DNA is TGTGCCAGCAGTTATGGTCGAGGGTCCTACGAGCAGTACTTC. Amino acids: CASSYGRGSYEQYF. The gene calls are TRBV6-5 and TRBJ2-7; weak D call: TRBD2 (5 bases). Germline lookup yields CDR1 MNHEY and CDR2 SVGAGI. The CDR3 totals 14 residues. Trimming took off 3 bases at V and 1 base at J, with 10 bases between the two ends.

This chain uses TRBV5-1 with TRBJ1-2, with unresolved D. CDR3 length: 16 residues. V was pared by 4 bases and J by 0 bases, with 16 bases between. Germline loops: CDR1 SGHRS, CDR2 YFSETQ. DNA for the CDR3: TGCGCCAGCAGCCCCGGACTGGGCATAGCTAACTATGGCTACACCTTC. Protein: CASSPGLGIANYGYTF. The full variable domain, rest sourced from reference TRBV5-1 and TRBJ1-2, is KAGVTQTPRYLIKTRGQQVTLSCSPISGHRSVSWYQQTPGQGLQFLFEYFSETQRNKGNFPGRFSGRQFSNSRSEMNVSTLELGDSALYLCASSPGLGIANYGYTFGSGTRLTVV.

The gene calls are TRBV29-1 and TRBJ1-1, with D perhaps matching TRBD1 (5 bases). The ends were cut back, 4 bases at V and 3 bases at J, with 18 bases in the middle. This CDR3 contains 15 residues. From germline, CDR1 is SQVTM and CDR2 ANQGSEA. As DNA, the CDR3 is TGCAGCGTTGTGAACTCCGGGGGATTCGACACTGAAGCTTTCTTT. Encoded protein: CSVVNSGGFDTEAFF.

This clone was recorded a few times. The V call is TRBV5-4, the J call TRBJ2-3; D gene unclear. Trimming removed 3 bases at V and 2 bases at J, with 7 bases between. This CDR3 comprises 13 residues. Germline lookup yields CDR1 SGHNT and CDR2 YYREEE (reference sequence). The CDR3 protein is CASSSISTDTQYF. CDR3 sequence (DNA): TGTGCCAGCAGCTCGATTTCCACAGATACGCAGTATTTT. The variable domain in full, completed from reference TRBV5-4 and TRBJ2-3, reads ETGVTQSPTHLIKTRGQQVTLRCSSQSGHNTVSWYQQALGQGPQFIFQYYREEENGRGNFPPRFSGLQFPNYSSELNVNALELDDSALYLCASSSISTDTQYFGPGTRLTVL.

This clone came up many times. At one end the junction does not follow the germline gene, possibly because of a read error. In DNA, the CDR3 is TGCGCCAGCAGTCAGGGGACGTTCTCCTTC. It encodes CASSQGTFSF. This rearrangement joins TRBV23-1 to TRBJ1-2; TRBD1 is a possible D gene (5 bases). TRBV23-1 is labeled an ORF, and its function is uncertain. This CDR3 region has 10 residues.

This clone was recorded a few times. The V and J genes are TRBV13 and TRBJ2-3; TRBD2 agrees at 7 bases. CDR1 is PRHDT and CDR2 is FYEKMQ in the germline V gene (reference sequence). The trim removed 3 bases at V and 5 bases at J, leaving 11 bases unmatched. The CDR3 contains 16 residues. CDR3 bases: TGTGCCAGCAGCTTGCTTGAGCGGGGTACCGGAGATACGCAGTATTTT. It codes for CASSLLERGTGDTQYF.

CDR3 in amino acids: CASSGQALSDTQYF. The CDR3 nucleotides are TGTGCCAGCAGCGGACAGGCCCTCTCAGATACGCAGTATTTT. The chain joins TRBV9 to TRBJ2-3, with D maybe TRBD1 (6 bases). CDR3 length: 14 residues. V gave up 3 bases and J gave up 4 bases, with 12 bases separating them. CDR1 SGDLS and CDR2 YYNGEE come from the germline V gene.

This clone was seen only a few times. The chain has TRBV7-9 and TRBJ1-4, with a weak D call TRBD1 (6 bases). Germline V gene lookup returns CDR1 SEHNR and CDR2 FQNEAQ (reference sequence). The CDR3 runs 16 residues. Trimming shortened V by 5 bases and J by 4 bases, and 17 bases separated the two germline ends. CDR3 nucleotide sequence: TGTGCCAGCAGCCAGGGACACCGGGACGGTAATGAAAAACTGTTTTTT. Its protein product is CASSQGHRDGNEKLFF. The whole variable domain, filled in from reference TRBV7-9 and TRBJ1-4, reads DTGVSQNPRHKITKRGQNVTFRCDPISEHNRLYWYRQTLGQGPEFLTYFQNEAQLEKSRLLSDRFSAERPKGSFSTLEIQRTEQGDSAMYLCASSQGHRDGNEKLFFGSGTQLSVL.

Only a few counts were recorded for this clone. The chain combines TRBV11-2 with TRBJ2-3; 14 bases match TRBD2. Trimming removed 2 bases from V and 3 bases from J; junction bases left unmatched: 4. The CDR3 loop spans 17 amino acids. CDR1 SGHAT and CDR2 FQNNGV come from the germline V gene. CDR3 coding DNA: TGTGCCAGCAGCTTATTTGGGACTAGCGGGGGAACAGATACGCAGTATTTT. Translated, it gives CASSLFGTSGGTDTQYF.

This chain joins TRBV7-9 and TRBJ1-3; D is undetermined. The CDR3 is 14 amino acids. The germline CDR1 and CDR2 sequences are SEHNR and FQNEAQ (reference sequence). With 1 base removed from V and 0 bases from J, the gap between germline ends came to 4 bases. The CDR3 is CASSLEYSGNTIYF. CDR3 DNA: TGTGCCAGCAGCTTAGAATACTCTGGAAACACCATATATTTT.

V usage is TRBV30 and J usage is TRBJ1-5, with 7 positions matching TRBD1. Germline V CDR1 and CDR2: GTSNPN, SVGIG (reference sequence). CDR3 length: 15 residues. Losses at the gene ends were 1 base for V and 4 bases for J; bases not matched to a gene: 7. The CDR3: CAWSDGTAGNQPQHF. For the CDR3, the DNA is TGTGCCTGGAGTGACGGGACAGCGGGGAATCAGCCCCAGCATTTT.

The rearrangement uses TRBV7-9 and TRBJ1-3; no clear D. The CDR3 covers 14 residues. Trimming took off 7 bases at V and 4 bases at J, with 14 bases between the two ends. Germline lookup yields CDR1 SEHNR and CDR2 FQNEAQ (reference sequence). CDR3 sequence reads: CASTPWAGGNTIYF. The CDR3 nucleotides are TGTGCCAGCACCCCGTGGGCGGGCGGAAACACCATATATTTT.

This clone showed up just a few times. The chain has TRBV7-9 and TRBJ2-1, with 8 bases matching TRBD1. This CDR3 has 12 residues. The trim removed 5 bases at V and 7 bases at J, leaving 1 base unmatched. The germline V gene has CDR1 SEHNR and CDR2 FQNEAQ (reference sequence). The CDR3 is CASSRTGNEQFF. The CDR3, as DNA: TGTGCCAGCAGCCGGACAGGGAATGAGCAGTTCTTC.

This clone was seen a few times. V usage is TRBV9 and J usage is TRBJ2-7; no definite D call. Trimming cost V 0 bases and J 2 bases, with 12 bases left between them. Germline V gene sequence: CDR1 SGDLS, CDR2 YYNGEE. The CDR3 runs 15 residues. The CDR3 reads CASSVAETPTYEQYF. In nucleotides, the CDR3 is TGTGCCAGCAGCGTAGCAGAGACACCGACCTACGAGCAGTACTTC. The variable domain in full, with the rest retrieved from reference TRBV9 and TRBJ2-7, is DSGVTQTPKHLITATGQRVTLRCSPRSGDLSVYWYQQSLDQGLQFLIQYYNGEERAKGNILERFSAQQFPDLHSELNLSSLELGDSALYFCASSVAETPTYEQYFGPGTRLTVT.

This clone appeared a few times. The chain carries TRBV7-2 and TRBJ1-4; D gene unclear. From germline, CDR1 is SGHTA and CDR2 FQGNSA. Between the trimmed V and J ends, which lost 1 base and 4 bases, there was a span of 10 bases. The CDR3 contains 15 residues. The CDR3 bases are TGTGCCAGCAGCTTAGGCGGACGAGATAATGAAAAACTGTTTTTT. Protein product: CASSLGGRDNEKLFF.

The genes are TRBV29-1 and TRBJ1-1; 7 bases agree with TRBD1. With V trimmed by 7 bases and J by 0 bases, 2 bases remained unmatched. The CDR3 is 12 residues long. CDR1 and CDR2 (germline): SQVTM, ANQGSEA. The CDR3 DNA sequence: TGCAGCGCCCAGGGGGTGAACACTGAAGCTTTCTTT. Amino acids: CSAQGVNTEAFF. Full variable domain (remainder filled in from reference TRBV29-1 and TRBJ1-1): SAVISQKPSRDICQRGTSLTIQCQVDSQVTMMFWYRQQPGQSLTLIATANQGSEATYESGFVIDKFPISRPNLTFSTLTVSNMSPEDSSIYLCSAQGVNTEAFFGQGTRLTVV.

In DNA, the CDR3 is TGTGCCAGCAGTCGATCGCTTGGGACCGGGGAGCTGTTTTTT. It encodes CASSRSLGTGELFF. The chain links TRBV6-5 to TRBJ2-2; no reliable D call. Germline V CDR1 and CDR2: MNHEY, SVGAGI. CDR3 size: 14 residues. V lost 5 bases, J lost 5 bases, and 12 bases lay in between.

The V and J genes are TRBV2 and TRBJ1-4, with D perhaps matching TRBD1 (5 bases). Trimming pared 1 base from V and 8 bases from J, leaving 11 bases between. This CDR3 is built from 14 residues. Looked up from germline, CDR1 is SNHLY and CDR2 is FYNNEI. The CDR3 region has the DNA TGTGCCAGCAGTGAAGGGCAGGGTGGAGAAAAACTGTTTTTT. This gives the protein CASSEGQGGEKLFF. The whole variable domain, remainder taken from reference TRBV2 and TRBJ1-4, is EPEVTQTPSHQVTQMGQEVILRCVPISNHLYFYWYRQILGQKVEFLVSFYNNEISEKSEIFDDQFSVERPDGSNFTLKIRSTKLEDSAMYFCASSEGQGGEKLFFGSGTQLSVL.

This chain connects TRBV7-2 to TRBJ1-4, with unresolved D. V lost 5 bases, J lost 5 bases, and 15 bases lay in between. This CDR3 has 15 residues. The germline V gene encodes CDR1 SGHTA and CDR2 FQGNSA. Here the CDR3 DNA reads TGTGCCAGCAGCCACCCGGGGATAGGGAATGAAAAACTGTTTTTT. Its translation is CASSHPGIGNEKLFF.

This clone has a handful of counts. The rearrangement links TRBV7-9 to TRBJ2-7; D unclear. Germline V gene data show CDR1 as SEHNR and CDR2 as FQNEAQ (reference sequence). CDR3 length: 12 residues. V was shortened by 5 bases and J by 6 bases, with 11 bases between the two germline ends. The CDR3 nucleotides read TGTGCCAGCAGCGCGAGACTGGCCGAGCAGTACTTC. The encoded protein is CASSARLAEQYF. Full variable domain (remainder filled in from reference TRBV7-9 and TRBJ2-7): DTGVSQNPRHKITKRGQNVTFRCDPISEHNRLYWYRQTLGQGPEFLTYFQNEAQLEKSRLLSDRFSAERPKGSFSTLEIQRTEQGDSAMYLCASSARLAEQYFGPGTRLTVT.

The sample holds a few counts of this clone. This sequence joins TRBV5-1 and TRBJ1-2; D unresolved. V was shortened by 0 bases and J by 5 bases, with 8 bases between the two germline ends. Germline CDR1 reads SGHRS; CDR2 reads YFSETQ. This CDR3 has 13 residues. The CDR3 DNA reads TGCGCCAGCAGCTTGGACAGTTATTATGGCTACACCTTC. Encoded protein: CASSLDSYYGYTF.

This clone was picked up a small number of times. This chain joins TRBV9 and TRBJ1-6, with D unresolved. The CDR3 runs to 14 residues. Trimming left V 5 bases short and J 5 bases short, with 11 bases between. The V gene's germline CDR1 is SGDLS and CDR2 YYNGEE. The DNA of the CDR3 is TGTGCCAGCAGTCGTGGAATCGATAATTCACCCCTCCACTTT. Its translation is CASSRGIDNSPLHF. Full variable domain (missing parts from reference TRBV9 and TRBJ1-6): DSGVTQTPKHLITATGQRVTLRCSPRSGDLSVYWYQQSLDQGLQFLIQYYNGEERAKGNILERFSAQQFPDLHSELNLSSLELGDSALYFCASSRGIDNSPLHFGNGTRLTVT.

In this sample, this clone turned up a few times. V and J are TRBV30 and TRBJ1-5; D may be TRBD1 (6 bases). V lost 3 bases to trimming and J lost 11 bases, with 26 bases between them. Germline V gene data show CDR1 as GTSNPN and CDR2 as SVGIG (reference sequence). This CDR3 is built from 16 residues. The CDR3 DNA reads as TGTGCCTGGAGGAAACAGGGCCAGGCCCGCGGGCTAGCCCAGCATTTT. Its translation is CAWRKQGQARGLAQHF.

The chain employs TRBV4-3 and TRBJ1-6; 9 positions match TRBD1. Germline V gene sequence: CDR1 LGHNA, CDR2 YSLEER. The length of the CDR3 is 16 residues. V gave up 2 bases and J gave up 9 bases; unmatched junction bases: 8. The CDR3 spells CASSQNPGQGSSPLHF. As DNA, the CDR3 is TGCGCCAGCAGCCAAAACCCGGGACAGGGTAGTTCACCCCTCCACTTT.

The V call is TRBV4-3, the J call TRBJ2-3, with TRBD2 matching over 14 bases. Losses at the gene ends were 2 bases for V and 2 bases for J; bases not matched to a gene: 3. The CDR3 runs to 17 residues. Germline assignment: CDR1 LGHNA and CDR2 YSLEER. The CDR3 region is CASSQRGLAGATDTQYF. CDR3 nucleotides: TGCGCCAGCAGCCAAAGGGGACTAGCGGGGGCCACAGATACGCAGTATTTT.

V and J are TRBV21-1 and TRBJ2-1; the tabulated D call, TRBD1, remains unverified against the DNA. TRBV21-1 is labeled a pseudogene. This CDR3 comprises 19 residues. The CDR3 is CASSKWTGTGIRGFNEQFF. The CDR3 DNA follows: TGTGCCAGCAGCAAGTGGACCGGGACAGGGATACGGGGGTTCAATGAGCAGTTCTTC.

As for this clone: The identical CDR3 is also encoded by other nucleotide sequences in the sample. The gene calls are TRBV18 and TRBJ1-2; TRBD1 might be the D (5 bases). The length of the CDR3 is 14 residues. V gave up 2 bases and J gave up 2 bases, with 9 bases separating them. Per germline, CDR1 KGHSH and CDR2 LQKENI. As DNA, the CDR3 is TGTGCCAGCTCACCAGAGACAGCAAACTATGGCTACACCTTC. Translated: CASSPETANYGYTF. The complete variable domain, with remaining parts taken from reference TRBV18 and TRBJ1-2, reads NAGVMQNPRHLVRRRGQEARLRCSPMKGHSHVYWYRQLPEEGLKFMVYLQKENIIDESGMPKERFSAEFPKEGPSILRIQQVVRGDSAAYFCASSPETANYGYTFGSGTRLTVV.

This clone appeared a few times. This sequence joins TRBV7-9 and TRBJ1-1; D is unresolved. Trimming removed 1 base from V and 11 bases from J, with 11 bases in between. In germline, CDR1 is SEHNR, CDR2 FQNEAQ (reference sequence). The CDR3 sequence is 12 residues long. As DNA, the CDR3 is TGTGCCAGCAGCTTAGAGGCTTCGAGGGCTTTCTTT. Translated, it gives CASSLEASRAFF.

The rearrangement links TRBV6-1 to TRBJ2-7; either TRBD1 or TRBD2 may supply D (5 bases each). The CDR3 totals 15 residues. Germline V gene data show CDR1 as MNHNS and CDR2 as SASEGT. With 5 bases removed from V and 1 base from J, the gap between germline ends came to 15 bases. The CDR3 nucleotides read TGTGCCAGCAGTCCTTCCAGGGACGGATCCTACGAGCAGTACTTC. This translates into CASSPSRDGSYEQYF.

The V call is TRBV6-5, the J call TRBJ1-2, with 10 bases identical to TRBD1. J gave up 7 bases and V 5 bases, and 7 bases lay outside the gene matches. This CDR3 is built from 14 residues. In germline, CDR1 is MNHEY, CDR2 SVGAGI. In nucleotides, the CDR3 is TGTGCCAGCAGTCCACGGGACAGGGGATTTGGCTACACCTTC. Its protein product is CASSPRDRGFGYTF.